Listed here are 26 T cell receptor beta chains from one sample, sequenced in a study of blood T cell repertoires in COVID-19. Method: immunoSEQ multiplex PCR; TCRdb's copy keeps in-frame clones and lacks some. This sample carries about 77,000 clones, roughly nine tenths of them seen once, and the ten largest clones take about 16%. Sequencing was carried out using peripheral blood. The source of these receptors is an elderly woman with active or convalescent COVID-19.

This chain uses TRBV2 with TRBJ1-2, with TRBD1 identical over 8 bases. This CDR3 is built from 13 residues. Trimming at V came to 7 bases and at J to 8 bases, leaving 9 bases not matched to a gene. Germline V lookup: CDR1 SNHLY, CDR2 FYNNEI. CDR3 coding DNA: TGTGCCAGCACCTGGACAGGGAACAGGGGCTACACCTTC. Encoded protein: CASTWTGNRGYTF.

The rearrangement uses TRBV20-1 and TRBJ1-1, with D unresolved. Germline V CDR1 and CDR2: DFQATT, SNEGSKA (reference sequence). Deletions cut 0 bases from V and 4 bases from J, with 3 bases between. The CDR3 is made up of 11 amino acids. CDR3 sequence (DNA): TGCAGTGCTAGAGATATCACTGAAGCTTTCTTT. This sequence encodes CSARDITEAFF.

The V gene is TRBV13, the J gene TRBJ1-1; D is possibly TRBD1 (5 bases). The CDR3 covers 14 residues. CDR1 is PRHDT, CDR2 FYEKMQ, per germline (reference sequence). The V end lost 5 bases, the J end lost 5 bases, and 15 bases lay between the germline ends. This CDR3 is CASSPSLKGTEAFF. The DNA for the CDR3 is TGTGCCAGCAGCCCGAGCCTAAAGGGGACTGAAGCTTTCTTT.

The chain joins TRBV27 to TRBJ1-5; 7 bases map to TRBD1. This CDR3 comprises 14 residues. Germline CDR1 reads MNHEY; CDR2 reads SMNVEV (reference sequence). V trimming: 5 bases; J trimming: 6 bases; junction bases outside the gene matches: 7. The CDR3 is CASSLTGTSQPQHF. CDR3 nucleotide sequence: TGTGCCAGCAGTCTGACAGGGACTTCTCAGCCCCAGCATTTT.

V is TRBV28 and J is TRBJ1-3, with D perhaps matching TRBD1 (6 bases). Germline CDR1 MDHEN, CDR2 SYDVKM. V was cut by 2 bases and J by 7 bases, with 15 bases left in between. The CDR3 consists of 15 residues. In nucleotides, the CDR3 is TGTGCCAGCAGTTTAAGAAAAGAGAGGGGGAACACCATATATTTT. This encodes CASSLRKERGNTIYF.

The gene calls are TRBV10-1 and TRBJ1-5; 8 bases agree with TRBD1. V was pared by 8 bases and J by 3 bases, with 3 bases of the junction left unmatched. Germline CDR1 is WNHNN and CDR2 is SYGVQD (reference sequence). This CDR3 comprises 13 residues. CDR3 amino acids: CASEDRVNQPQHF. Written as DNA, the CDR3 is TGCGCCAGCGAGGACAGGGTCAATCAGCCCCAGCATTTT.

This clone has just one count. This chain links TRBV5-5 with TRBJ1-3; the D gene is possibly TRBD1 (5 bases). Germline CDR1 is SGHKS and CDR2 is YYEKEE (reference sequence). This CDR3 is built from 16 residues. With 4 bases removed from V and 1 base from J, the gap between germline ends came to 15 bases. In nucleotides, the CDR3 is TGTGCCAGCAGCGATGTTAGGACACGGTCTGGAAACACCATATATTTT. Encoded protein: CASSDVRTRSGNTIYF.

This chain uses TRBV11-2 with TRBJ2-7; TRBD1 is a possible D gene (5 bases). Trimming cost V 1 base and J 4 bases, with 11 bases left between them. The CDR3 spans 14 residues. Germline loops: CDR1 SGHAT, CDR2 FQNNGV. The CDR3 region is CASSLVDQGYEQYF. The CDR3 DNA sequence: TGTGCCAGCAGCTTAGTAGACCAGGGTTACGAGCAGTACTTC.

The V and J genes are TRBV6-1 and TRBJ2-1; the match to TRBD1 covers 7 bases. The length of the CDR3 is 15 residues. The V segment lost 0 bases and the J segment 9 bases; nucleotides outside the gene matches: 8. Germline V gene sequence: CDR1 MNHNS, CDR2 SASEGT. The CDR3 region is CASSEAGTALSEQFF. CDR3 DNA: TGTGCCAGCAGTGAAGCCGGGACAGCGTTAAGTGAGCAGTTCTTC.

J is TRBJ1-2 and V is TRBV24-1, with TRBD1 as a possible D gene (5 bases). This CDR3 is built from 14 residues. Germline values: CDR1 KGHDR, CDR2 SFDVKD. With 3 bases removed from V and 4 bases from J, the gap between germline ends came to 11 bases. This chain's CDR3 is CATSDVDRLYGYTF. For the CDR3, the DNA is TGTGCCACCAGTGATGTCGACAGACTCTATGGCTACACCTTC.

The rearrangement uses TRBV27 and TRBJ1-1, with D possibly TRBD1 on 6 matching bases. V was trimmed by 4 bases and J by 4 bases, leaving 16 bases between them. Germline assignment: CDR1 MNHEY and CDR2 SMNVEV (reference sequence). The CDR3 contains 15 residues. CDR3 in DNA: TGTGCCAGCAGTTCCCCATTACAAGGGGGCACTGAAGCTTTCTTT. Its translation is CASSSPLQGGTEAFF.

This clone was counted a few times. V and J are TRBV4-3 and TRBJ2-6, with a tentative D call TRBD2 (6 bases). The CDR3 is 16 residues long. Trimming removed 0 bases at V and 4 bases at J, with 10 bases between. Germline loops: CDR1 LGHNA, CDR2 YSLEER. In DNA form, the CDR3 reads TGCGCCAGCAGCCAAGATGAGGGAGGAGGGGCCAACGTCCTGACTTTC. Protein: CASSQDEGGGANVLTF.

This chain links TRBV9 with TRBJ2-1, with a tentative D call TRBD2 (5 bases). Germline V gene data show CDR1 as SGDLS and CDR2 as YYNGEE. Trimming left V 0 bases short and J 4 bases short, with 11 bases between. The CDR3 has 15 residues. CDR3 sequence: CASSVEGSTYNEQFF. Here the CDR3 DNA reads TGTGCCAGCAGCGTAGAAGGGAGCACTTACAATGAGCAGTTCTTC. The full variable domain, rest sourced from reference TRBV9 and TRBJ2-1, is DSGVTQTPKHLITATGQRVTLRCSPRSGDLSVYWYQQSLDQGLQFLIQYYNGEERAKGNILERFSAQQFPDLHSELNLSSLELGDSALYFCASSVEGSTYNEQFFGPGTRLTVL.

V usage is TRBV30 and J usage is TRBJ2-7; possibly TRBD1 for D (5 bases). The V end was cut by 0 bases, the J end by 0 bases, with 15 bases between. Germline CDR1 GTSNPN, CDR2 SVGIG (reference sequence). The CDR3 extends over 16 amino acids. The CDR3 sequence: CAWSVPQAIHSYEQYF. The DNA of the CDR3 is TGTGCCTGGAGTGTCCCACAGGCGATACACTCCTACGAGCAGTACTTC. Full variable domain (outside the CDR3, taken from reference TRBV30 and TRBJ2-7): SQTIHQWPATLVQPVGSPLSLECTVEGTSNPNLYWYRQAAGRGLQLLFYSVGIGQISSEVPQNLSASRPQDRQFILSSKKLLLSDSGFYLCAWSVPQAIHSYEQYFGPGTRLTVT.

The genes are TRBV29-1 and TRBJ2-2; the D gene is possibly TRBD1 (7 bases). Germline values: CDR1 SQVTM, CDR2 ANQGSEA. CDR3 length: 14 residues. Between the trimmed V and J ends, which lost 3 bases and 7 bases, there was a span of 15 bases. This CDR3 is CSVEGQGGDGELFF. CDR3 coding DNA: TGCAGCGTTGAGGGGCAGGGGGGAGACGGGGAGCTGTTTTTT.

The CDR3 nucleotides read TGTGCCAGCAGTTCGGACAGGGGTTTTGAAAAACTGTTTTTT. This gives the protein CASSSDRGFEKLFF. The chain combines TRBV7-2 with TRBJ1-4; TRBD1 matches at 9 bases. The germline CDR1 and CDR2 sequences are SGHTA and FQGNSA. This CDR3 contains 14 residues. Trimming at V came to 6 bases and at J to 7 bases, leaving 6 bases not matched to a gene.

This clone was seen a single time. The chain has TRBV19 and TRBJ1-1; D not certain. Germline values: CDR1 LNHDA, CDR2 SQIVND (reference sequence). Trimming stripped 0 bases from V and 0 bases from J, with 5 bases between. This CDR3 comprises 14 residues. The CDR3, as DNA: TGTGCCAGTAGTATAGATGGCCTGAACACTGAAGCTTTCTTT. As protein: CASSIDGLNTEAFF.

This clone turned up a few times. CDR3 protein: CASSSTGAGNEQYF. Written as DNA, the CDR3 is TGTGCCAGCAGTTCGACAGGGGCGGGGAACGAGCAGTACTTC. The rearrangement uses TRBV28 and TRBJ2-7, with 8 nucleotides matching TRBD1. The ends lost 4 bases at V and 5 bases at J; junction bases unmatched: 7. In germline, CDR1 is MDHEN, CDR2 SYDVKM. The CDR3 is made up of 14 amino acids.

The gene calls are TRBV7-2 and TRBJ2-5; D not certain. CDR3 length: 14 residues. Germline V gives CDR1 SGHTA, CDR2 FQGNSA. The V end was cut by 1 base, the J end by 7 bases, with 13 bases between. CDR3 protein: CASSLEGPTGTQYF. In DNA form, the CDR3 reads TGTGCCAGCAGCTTAGAAGGCCCCACGGGGACCCAGTACTTC.

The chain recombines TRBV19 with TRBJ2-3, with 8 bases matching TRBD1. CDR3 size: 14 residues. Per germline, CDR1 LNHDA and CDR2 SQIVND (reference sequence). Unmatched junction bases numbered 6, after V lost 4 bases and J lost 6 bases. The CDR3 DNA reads TGTGCCAGTAGTAACAGGGGGTCAGACGATACGCAGTATTTT. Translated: CASSNRGSDDTQYF.

CDR3 amino acids: CASSLNVGDTQYF. CDR3 in DNA: TGTGCCAGCAGTTTAAACGTCGGAGATACGCAGTATTTT. The chain uses TRBV28 and TRBJ2-3; D not certain. The germline gives CDR1 MDHEN, CDR2 SYDVKM. The V end was cut by 2 bases, the J end by 5 bases, with 8 bases between. The CDR3 has 13 residues.

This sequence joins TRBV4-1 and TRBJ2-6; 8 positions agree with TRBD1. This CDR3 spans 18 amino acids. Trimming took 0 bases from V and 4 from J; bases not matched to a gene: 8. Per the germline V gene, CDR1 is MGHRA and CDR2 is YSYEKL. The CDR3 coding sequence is TGCGCCAGCAGCCAAGATGGGACAGGAATCCTGGGGGCCAACGTCCTGACTTTC. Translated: CASSQDGTGILGANVLTF.

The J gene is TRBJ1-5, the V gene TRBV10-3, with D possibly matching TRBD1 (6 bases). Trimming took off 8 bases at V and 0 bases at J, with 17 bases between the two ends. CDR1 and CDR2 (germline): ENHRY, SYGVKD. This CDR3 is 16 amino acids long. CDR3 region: CAIGRQEGASNQPQHF. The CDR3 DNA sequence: TGTGCCATCGGACGACAGGAAGGAGCTAGCAATCAGCCCCAGCATTTT.

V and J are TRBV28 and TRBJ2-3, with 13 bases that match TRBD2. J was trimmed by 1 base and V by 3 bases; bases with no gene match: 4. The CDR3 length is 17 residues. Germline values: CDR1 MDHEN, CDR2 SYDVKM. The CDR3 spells CASSFGTSGARTDTQYF. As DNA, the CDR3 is TGTGCCAGCAGTTTCGGGACTAGCGGGGCCCGCACAGATACGCAGTATTTT.

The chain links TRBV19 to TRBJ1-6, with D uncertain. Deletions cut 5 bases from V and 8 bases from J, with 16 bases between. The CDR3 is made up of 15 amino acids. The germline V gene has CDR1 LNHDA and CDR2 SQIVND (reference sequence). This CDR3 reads CASSPSTGGHSPLHF. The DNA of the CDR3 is TGTGCCAGTAGTCCCTCGACGGGCGGGCATTCACCCCTCCACTTT.

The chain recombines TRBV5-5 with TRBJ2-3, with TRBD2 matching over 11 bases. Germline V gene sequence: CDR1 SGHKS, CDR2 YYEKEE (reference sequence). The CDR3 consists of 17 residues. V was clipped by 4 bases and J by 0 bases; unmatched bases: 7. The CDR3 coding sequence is TGTGCCAGCAGCCTCGGGACTAGCGGAATTAGCACAGATACGCAGTATTTT. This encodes CASSLGTSGISTDTQYF.